Shown below are 25 T cell receptor beta chains from a single sample sequenced in a study of cytomegalovirus exposure and HLA in healthy donors. Vbeta (60) and Jbeta (13) primers were used in the PCR. TCRdb keeps only in-frame clones here, not all; method: immunoSEQ multiplex PCR. The repertoire holds some 140,000 clones, with about four fifths as singletons. Sequencing was carried out using PBMCs. Every receptor here comes from a man between 18 and 29 years old in good health and CMV-seronegative.

The CDR3 is CASSLAGLEHEQFF. DNA for the CDR3: TGCGCCAGCAGCTTGGCCGGTTTGGAGCATGAGCAGTTCTTC. The rearrangement links TRBV5-1 to TRBJ2-1; no reliable D call. This CDR3 is built from 14 residues. Germline V gene data show CDR1 as SGHRS and CDR2 as YFSETQ. V was pared by 0 bases and J by 8 bases, with 12 bases between.

This chain joins TRBV5-6 and TRBJ2-5; no reliable D call. The CDR3 is 16 amino acids. The ends were cut back, 3 bases at V and 5 bases at J, with 20 bases in the middle. Germline V gene data show CDR1 as SGHDT and CDR2 as YYEEEE. Written as DNA, the CDR3 is TGTGCCAGCAGCTCTTCTGGTAGAATCCAAGTGGAGACCCAGTACTTC. It codes for CASSSSGRIQVETQYF. Complete variable domain (other parts from reference TRBV5-6 and TRBJ2-5): DAGVTQSPTHLIKTRGQQVTLRCSPKSGHDTVSWYQQALGQGPQFIFQYYEEEERQRGNFPDRFSGHQFPNYSSELNVNALLLGDSALYLCASSSSGRIQVETQYFGPGTRLLVL.

The chain uses TRBV4-1 and TRBJ2-1, with 14 positions matching TRBD2. The CDR3 is 18 residues long. The germline CDR1 and CDR2 sequences are MGHRA and YSYEKL. Trimming took 0 bases from V and 2 from J; bases not matched to a gene: 3. CDR3 amino acids: CASSQDRLAGGPYNEQFF. In nucleotides, the CDR3 is TGCGCCAGCAGCCAAGACAGACTAGCGGGGGGGCCCTACAATGAGCAGTTCTTC.

The V call is TRBV5-1, the J call TRBJ2-4, with 10 bases fitting TRBD2. CDR3 size: 18 residues. Germline CDR1 reads SGHRS; CDR2 reads YFSETQ. With V trimmed by 0 bases and J by 6 bases, 12 bases remained unmatched. The chain's CDR3 is CASSLATRASGGLNIQYF. CDR3 in DNA: TGCGCCAGCAGCTTGGCCACCCGGGCTAGCGGGGGCCTAAACATTCAGTACTTC.

The chain employs TRBV2 and TRBJ2-7; D is unresolved. Germline lookup yields CDR1 SNHLY and CDR2 FYNNEI. There are 14 residues in the CDR3. The V and J ends lost 0 bases and 3 bases respectively, with 9 bases between them. CDR3 loop: CASSEAPYSYEQYF. For the CDR3, the DNA is TGTGCCAGCAGTGAAGCACCGTATAGCTACGAGCAGTACTTC.

Points on this clone: This sample includes further DNA sequences coding for the same CDR3. This chain links TRBV6-1 with TRBJ1-1, with D possibly matching TRBD1 (6 bases). Germline CDR1 reads MNHNS; CDR2 reads SASEGT. Trimming pared 2 bases from V and 0 bases from J, leaving 7 bases between. This CDR3 is built from 14 residues. Here the CDR3 reads CASSERGMNTEAFF. The CDR3 nucleotides read TGTGCCAGCAGTGAAAGGGGGATGAACACTGAAGCTTTCTTT.

The chain couples TRBV9 to TRBJ1-1; 7 bases fit TRBD1. Per the germline V gene, CDR1 is SGDLS and CDR2 is YYNGEE. This CDR3 comprises 16 residues. V dropped 3 bases and J dropped 8; count of bases not matched to a gene: 16. CDR3 DNA sequence: TGTGCCAGCAGCGCCTCCAGGGGGGCGGGTAAGGCCGAAGCTTTCTTT. Protein sequence: CASSASRGAGKAEAFF.

Here the CDR3 DNA reads TGTGCCAGCAGTTACCGAGGGCCGCCGGCTGAAGCTTTCTTT. Protein: CASSYRGPPAEAFF. This chain joins TRBV6-5 and TRBJ1-1; D gene uncertain. Germline-derived CDR1 and CDR2 are MNHEY and SVGAGI. Trimming removed 2 bases from V and 6 bases from J, with 13 bases in between. The CDR3 is 14 residues long.

The CDR3 loop is CASGIGANQPQHF. DNA for the CDR3: TGTGCCAGCGGTATTGGGGCCAATCAGCCCCAGCATTTT. This chain uses TRBV27 with TRBJ1-5, with D possibly matching TRBD1 (5 bases). CDR1 and CDR2 (germline): MNHEY, SMNVEV (reference sequence). V lost 8 bases and J lost 3, with 11 bases in between. This CDR3 contains 13 residues.

This chain joins TRBV6-6 and TRBJ2-5, with TRBD1 identical over 8 bases. CDR3 length: 15 amino acids. With 2 bases clipped from V and 5 bases from J, the junction kept 7 bases outside the gene matches. Germline V CDR1 and CDR2: MNHNY, SVGAGI (reference sequence). CDR3: CASSYGQGRTETQYF. The CDR3 coding sequence is TGTGCCAGCAGTTACGGACAGGGACGTACGGAGACCCAGTACTTC.

This chain joins TRBV5-1 and TRBJ2-3; 8 nucleotides line up with TRBD1. J lost 1 base, V lost 2 bases, and 0 bases had no gene match. This CDR3 comprises 14 residues. The germline V gene has CDR1 SGHRS and CDR2 YFSETQ. Written as DNA, the CDR3 is TGCGCCAGCAGCTTACAGGGGGGCACAGATACGCAGTATTTT. It yields the protein CASSLQGGTDTQYF.

The chain combines TRBV28 with TRBJ2-5; the D is unclear. The V end lost 6 bases, the J end lost 1 base, and 6 bases lay between the germline ends. The length of the CDR3 is 12 residues. Germline loops: CDR1 MDHEN, CDR2 SYDVKM. CDR3 in DNA: TGTGCCAGCAGGGCATTCCAAGAGACCCAGTACTTC. Amino acids: CASRAFQETQYF.

This chain links TRBV6-5 with TRBJ2-5; the D gene is possibly TRBD2 (5 bases). The CDR3 totals 13 residues. Germline CDR1 is MNHEY and CDR2 is SVGAGI. V lost 7 bases to trimming and J lost 3 bases, with 12 bases between them. The CDR3 DNA reads TGTGCCAGCACCGCGGGTTCCGAAGAGACCCAGTACTTC. It yields the protein CASTAGSEETQYF.

There are many counts of this clone. This chain links TRBV4-1 with TRBJ2-7; tentative D call: TRBD2 (5 bases). This CDR3 region has 15 residues. CDR1 is MGHRA, CDR2 YSYEKL, per germline. V lost 1 base and J 3 bases, leaving 13 bases between the germline ends. CDR3 sequence reads: CASSQGTASGYEQYV. CDR3 in DNA: TGCGCCAGCAGCCAAGGAACTGCCAGCGGCTACGAGCAGTACGTC.

V gene TRBV5-1 combines with J gene TRBJ1-2; 7 bases agree with TRBD1. This CDR3 is built from 15 residues. J gave up 5 bases and V 4 bases, and 11 bases lay outside the gene matches. CDR1 and CDR2 (germline): SGHRS, YFSETQ. In nucleotides, the CDR3 is TGCGCCAGCAGCCTAGGGACAGCACCTAGTTATGGCTACACCTTC. It yields the protein CASSLGTAPSYGYTF.

This clone was counted once. J is TRBJ2-5 and V is TRBV4-1, with D maybe TRBD1 (6 bases). The germline V gene encodes CDR1 MGHRA and CDR2 YSYEKL. Trimming removed 3 bases at V and 1 base at J, with 9 bases between. The length of the CDR3 is 14 residues. The CDR3 sequence: CASSQRTAQETQYF. In DNA, the CDR3 is TGCGCCAGCAGCCAGAGGACAGCCCAAGAGACCCAGTACTTC.

The V call is TRBV6-6, the J call TRBJ1-5; 7 nucleotides match TRBD1. The germline V gene has CDR1 MNHNY and CDR2 SVGAGI (reference sequence). The trim removed 6 bases at V and 3 bases at J, leaving 5 bases unmatched. The CDR3 loop spans 14 amino acids. This chain's CDR3 is CASRKGQHNQPQHF. Written as DNA, the CDR3 is TGTGCCAGCAGGAAGGGACAGCACAATCAGCCCCAGCATTTT.

The chain recombines TRBV5-8 with TRBJ1-6; 7 bases fit TRBD1. The CDR3 sequence is 16 residues long. J was trimmed by 3 bases and V by 4 bases; bases with no gene match: 7. Germline loops: CDR1 SGHTS, CDR2 YDEGEE. CDR3 loop: CASSLGQISYNSPLHF. The CDR3 DNA reads TGTGCCAGCAGCCTGGGACAGATCAGCTATAATTCACCCCTCCACTTT.

In regard to this clone: One junction end does not reproduce the germline sequence, and a read error may be involved. Within the sample, other DNA sequences also encode this same CDR3. This chain uses TRBV19 with TRBJ1-2; 9 bases are a match to TRBD1. This CDR3 region has 15 residues. The germline gives CDR1 LNHDA, CDR2 SQIVND (reference sequence). CDR3 sequence reads: CASSVFATGGSSYTF. The CDR3 bases are TGCGCCAGTAGTGTGTTTGCGACAGGGGGTTCGAGCTACACCTTC.

The table lists this clone with a few counts. This chain uses TRBV6-4 with TRBJ2-1; the D gene is possibly TRBD1 (6 bases). This CDR3 is built from 12 residues. V lost 6 bases and J lost 9, with 12 bases in between. Germline values: CDR1 MRHNA, CDR2 SNTAGT. The CDR3 region has the DNA TGTGCCAGCAGCGAACAGGGATTTGAGCAGTTCTTC. It yields the protein CASSEQGFEQFF.

The V call is TRBV6-6, the J call TRBJ1-2; D perhaps matches TRBD1 (6 bases). Trimming removed 6 bases at V and 0 bases at J, with 17 bases between. In germline, CDR1 is MNHNY, CDR2 SVGAGI (reference sequence). This CDR3 is built from 16 residues. This chain's CDR3 is CASRHRSGTTNYGYTF. The CDR3 coding sequence is TGTGCCAGCAGGCACCGTTCCGGGACAACTAACTATGGCTACACCTTC.

On this clone: This CDR3 is also generated by other DNA sequences in the sample. The chain carries TRBV20-1 and TRBJ1-2; D gene ambiguous. The V gene lost 5 bases and the J gene lost 7 bases, with 11 bases spanning the gap. There are 11 residues in the CDR3. Germline CDR1 is DFQATT and CDR2 is SNEGSKA (reference sequence). CDR3 nucleotides: TGCAGTGCTTCATTCCGGGGTGGCTACACCTTC. This codes for CSASFRGGYTF.

This chain uses TRBV7-8 with TRBJ1-2; TRBD1 is a possible D gene (5 bases). Germline assignment: CDR1 SGHVS and CDR2 FQNEAQ. The CDR3 contains 17 residues. Trimming cost V 1 base and J 5 bases, with 20 bases left between them. CDR3 DNA: TGTGCCAGCAGCTTAGTATCGCTCCAGGGTGGTGGATATGGCTACACCTTC. Amino acids: CASSLVSLQGGGYGYTF.

The V call is TRBV7-9, the J call TRBJ2-1, with D unclear. Germline CDR1 is SEHNR and CDR2 is FQNEAQ (reference sequence). V was clipped by 2 bases and J by 13 bases, with 6 bases between them. CDR3 length: 10 amino acids. The CDR3 spells CASSLTPQFF. In DNA form, the CDR3 reads TGTGCCAGCAGCTTAACTCCTCAGTTCTTC. The complete variable domain, with remaining parts taken from reference TRBV7-9 and TRBJ2-1, reads DTGVSQNPRHKITKRGQNVTFRCDPISEHNRLYWYRQTLGQGPEFLTYFQNEAQLEKSRLLSDRFSAERPKGSFSTLEIQRTEQGDSAMYLCASSLTPQFFGPGTRLTVL.

The rearrangement joins TRBV4-1 to TRBJ2-3, with D possibly matching TRBD1 (6 bases). The CDR3 is 16 residues long. Per germline, CDR1 MGHRA and CDR2 YSYEKL. V dropped 3 bases and J dropped 4 bases, with 17 bases sitting between them. Here the CDR3 DNA reads TGCGCCAGCAGCCAGGGACAAGGCCCCCTAGCAGATACGCAGTATTTT. Amino acid sequence: CASSQGQGPLADTQYF.